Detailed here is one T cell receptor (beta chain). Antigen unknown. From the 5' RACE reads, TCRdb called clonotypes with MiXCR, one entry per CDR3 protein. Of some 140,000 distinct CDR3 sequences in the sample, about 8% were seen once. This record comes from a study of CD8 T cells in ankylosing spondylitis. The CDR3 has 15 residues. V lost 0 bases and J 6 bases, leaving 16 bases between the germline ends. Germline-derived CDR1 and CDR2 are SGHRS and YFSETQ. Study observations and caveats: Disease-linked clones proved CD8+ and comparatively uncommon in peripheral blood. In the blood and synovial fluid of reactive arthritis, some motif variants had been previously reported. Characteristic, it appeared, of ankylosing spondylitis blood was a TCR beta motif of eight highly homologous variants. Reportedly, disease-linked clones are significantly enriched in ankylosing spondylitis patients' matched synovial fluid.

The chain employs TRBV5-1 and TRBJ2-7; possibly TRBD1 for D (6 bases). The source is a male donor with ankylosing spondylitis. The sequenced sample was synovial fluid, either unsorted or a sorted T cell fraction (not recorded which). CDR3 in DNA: TGCGCCAGCAGCTTGGCCCTGGACAGCTTAAGCGAGCAGTACTTC. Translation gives CASSLALDSLSEQYF.